This T cell receptor (beta chain) was obtained from a study of CD8+CD57+ T cells in acquired aplastic anemia. Study background: Average DNA yield from sorted CD4+ and CD8+ cells was around 3 ug.

Study results and limitations: Twenty-nine sequences, all CD8+ CDR3, were shared between patients and controls.

TCR beta VDJ and CDR3 profiling used genomic DNA as template. Using its own MiXCR run on the reads, TCRdb lists one record per CDR3 protein. The sample has 100,000 to 130,000 distinct CDR3 sequences, 51% seen once. Trimming pared 3 bases from V and 12 bases from J, leaving 10 bases between. Germline V lookup: CDR1 SGDLS, CDR2 YYNGEE. CDR3 length: 12 residues. With regard to this clonotype: Its antigen is currently unknown. Here the CDR3 omits its conserved ending phenylalanine or tryptophan, so a read error is the likely source.

This TCR was recovered from a human donor in good health, serving as a control. The sample comprised sorted CD4+, CD8+, or CD8+CD57+ T cells (not recorded which) from PBMCs. The V call is TRBV9, the J call TRBJ1-6, with D uncertain. The CDR3 is CASSARGGPLHI. Written as DNA, the CDR3 is TGTGCCAGCAGCGCACGCGGTGGACCCCTCCACATC.